This T cell receptor beta chain was captured by sequencing in a study of blood T cell repertoires in COVID-19 (TCRdb year 2020). A note on the overall study: Samples covering the acute and convalescent phases of COVID-19 were provided by collaborators in the United States, Italy and Spain. The prospective study material was composed of cDNA or gDNA derived from T cells, B-cell-depleted T cells, or PBMCs. The dataset comprised deeply sampled blood TCRbeta repertoires from subjects exposed to, actively infected with, or recovered from COVID-19. The repertoires were made available in a free public database intended to serve as a resource for research on the immune response to SARS-CoV-2. Samples came from the ongoing ImmuneRACE study (first 160 participants) plus 1,254 subjects from 6 global collaborators. Sample metadata almost always included a de-identified subject ID, COVID-19 status, age in years and sex. Where HLA class I and class II types were available, the types were taken from metadata supplied by the sample provider, not from assay-based typing. What the authors observed across the whole study: Clinical and demographic metadata were provided uncurated, with the amount varying by source and participant.

TCRbeta CDR3 regions were amplified from genomic DNA by means of the immunoSEQ Assay, a bias-controlled multiplex PCR. Concerning the study's data processing: Nucleated cell counts per sample were estimated from amplification of reference gene primers within the assay. To quantify the absolute abundance of each unique TCRbeta CDR3 rearrangement, sequence reads were collapsed and filtered. Productive Simpson clonality was computed per sample as the square root of Simpson's diversity index over productive rearrangements. TCRdb holds this immuneACCESS table with in-frame rearrangements only. Some clones are missing; in checked studies, unresolved V genes explain under half, and the rest has no known cause. D and trimming come from the DNA, and the V and J calls and clone size come from that table. Within this sample are more than 75,000 clones, with 65% to 90% of them counted one time only. The top ten clonotypes cover 1.2% of the sample.

As for this clone: What this receptor recognizes is not known. Base qualities are missing; no much larger clone stands one base away.

Germline trimming amounts to 4 bases on V and 3 bases on J, with 4 as the count of junction bases outside the gene matches. The germline V gene yields KGHDR for CDR1 and SFDVKD for CDR2. Counted from cysteine to phenylalanine, this CDR3 has 16 amino acids. Only the CDR3 DNA stays, 48 bases, in frame from base 1. The collaborating institutions used their own protocols to collect whole blood in K2EDTA tubes. For TCRbeta analysis, collaborators shipped samples as frozen whole blood, isolated PBMCs, or DNA extracted from either of those sample types. This TCR came from an elderly man with active or convalescent COVID-19. Material: peripheral blood. Recombination connected TRBV24-1 to TRBJ2-3, and 12 junction bases match TRBD2. Here is the DNA: TGTGCCACCAGTGACCATGGGACTAGCGGGACAGATACGCAGTATTTT. It translates to CATSDHGTSGTDTQYF.